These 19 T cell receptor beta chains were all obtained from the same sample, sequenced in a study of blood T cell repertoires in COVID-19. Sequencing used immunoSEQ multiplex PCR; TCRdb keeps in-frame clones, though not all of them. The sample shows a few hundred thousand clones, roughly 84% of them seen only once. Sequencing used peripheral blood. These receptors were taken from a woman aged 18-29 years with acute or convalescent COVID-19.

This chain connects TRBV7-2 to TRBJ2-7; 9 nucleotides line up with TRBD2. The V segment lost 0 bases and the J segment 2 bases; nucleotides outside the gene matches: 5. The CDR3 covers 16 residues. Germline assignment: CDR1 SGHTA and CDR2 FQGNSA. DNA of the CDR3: TGTGCCAGCAGCTTAGCATCTAGCGGGGCGACCTACGAGCAGTACTTC. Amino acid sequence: CASSLASSGATYEQYF. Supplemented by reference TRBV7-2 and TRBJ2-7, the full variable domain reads GAGVSQSPSNKVTEKGKDVELRCDPISGHTALYWYRQSLGQGLEFLIYFQGNSAPDKSGLPSDRFSAERTGGSVSTLTIQRTQQEDSAVYLCASSLASSGATYEQYFGPGTRLTVT.

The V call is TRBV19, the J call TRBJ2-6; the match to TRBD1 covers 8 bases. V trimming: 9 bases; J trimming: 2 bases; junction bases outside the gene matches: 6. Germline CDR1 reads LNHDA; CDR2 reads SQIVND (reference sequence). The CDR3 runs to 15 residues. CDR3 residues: CASQNRGTGANVLTF. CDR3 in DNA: TGTGCCAGCCAAAACAGGGGGACTGGGGCCAACGTCCTGACTTTC.

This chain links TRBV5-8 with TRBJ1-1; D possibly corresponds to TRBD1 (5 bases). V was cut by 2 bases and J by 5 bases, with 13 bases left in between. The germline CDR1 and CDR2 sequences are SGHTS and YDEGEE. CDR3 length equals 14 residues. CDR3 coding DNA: TGTGCCAGCAGCTTTGTTAGGGGAACTACTGAAGCTTTCTTT. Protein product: CASSFVRGTTEAFF.

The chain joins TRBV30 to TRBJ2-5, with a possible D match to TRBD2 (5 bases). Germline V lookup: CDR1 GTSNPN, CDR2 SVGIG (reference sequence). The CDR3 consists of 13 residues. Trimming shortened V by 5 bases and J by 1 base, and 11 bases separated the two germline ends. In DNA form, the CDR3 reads TGTGCCTGGGGCAGCGGCTTCCAAGAGACCCAGTACTTC. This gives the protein CAWGSGFQETQYF.

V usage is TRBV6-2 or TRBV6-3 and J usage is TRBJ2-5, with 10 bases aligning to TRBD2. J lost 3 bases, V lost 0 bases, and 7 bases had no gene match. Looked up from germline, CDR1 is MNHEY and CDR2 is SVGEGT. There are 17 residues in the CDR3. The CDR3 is CASSYSGSGRPKETQYF. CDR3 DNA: TGTGCCAGCAGTTACTCGGGTAGCGGGAGGCCCAAAGAGACCCAGTACTTC.

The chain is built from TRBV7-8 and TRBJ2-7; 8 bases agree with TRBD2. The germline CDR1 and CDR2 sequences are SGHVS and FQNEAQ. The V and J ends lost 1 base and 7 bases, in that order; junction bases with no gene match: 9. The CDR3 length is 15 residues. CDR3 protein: CASSLDQRGSGEQYF. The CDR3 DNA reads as TGTGCCAGCAGCTTAGATCAGCGGGGGTCTGGTGAGCAGTACTTC. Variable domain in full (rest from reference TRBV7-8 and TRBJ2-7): GAGVSQSPRYKVAKRGQDVALRCDPISGHVSLFWYQQALGQGPEFLTYFQNEAQLDKSGLPSDRFFAERPEGSVSTLKIQRTQQEDSAVYLCASSLDQRGSGEQYFGPGTRLTVT.

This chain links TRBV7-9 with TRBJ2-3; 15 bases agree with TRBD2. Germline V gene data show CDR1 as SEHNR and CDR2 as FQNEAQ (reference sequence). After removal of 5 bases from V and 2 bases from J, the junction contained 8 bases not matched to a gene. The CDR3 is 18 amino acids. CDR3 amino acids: CASSRTSGRALVTDTQYF. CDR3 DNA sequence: TGTGCCAGCAGCAGGACTAGCGGGAGGGCCTTGGTCACAGATACGCAGTATTTT. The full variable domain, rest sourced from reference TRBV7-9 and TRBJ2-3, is DTGVSQNPRHKITKRGQNVTFRCDPISEHNRLYWYRQTLGQGPEFLTYFQNEAQLEKSRLLSDRFSAERPKGSFSTLEIQRTEQGDSAMYLCASSRTSGRALVTDTQYFGPGTRLTVL.

CDR3 amino acids: CAWTGGRPSYEQYF. CDR3 in DNA: TGTGCCTGGACGGGGGGGCGACCTTCCTACGAGCAGTACTTC. The V and J genes are TRBV30 and TRBJ2-7; 8 bases agree with TRBD2. Germline V gene data show CDR1 as GTSNPN and CDR2 as SVGIG (reference sequence). V lost 4 bases and J lost 1; bases outside the gene matches: 6. The CDR3 is 14 amino acids.

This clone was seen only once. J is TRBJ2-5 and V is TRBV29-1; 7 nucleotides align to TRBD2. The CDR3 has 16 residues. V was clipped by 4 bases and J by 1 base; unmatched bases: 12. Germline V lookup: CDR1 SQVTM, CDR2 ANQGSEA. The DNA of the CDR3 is TGCAGCGTTGTTTTTAAGTACGGGAGGACCCAAGAGACCCAGTACTTC. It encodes CSVVFKYGRTQETQYF.

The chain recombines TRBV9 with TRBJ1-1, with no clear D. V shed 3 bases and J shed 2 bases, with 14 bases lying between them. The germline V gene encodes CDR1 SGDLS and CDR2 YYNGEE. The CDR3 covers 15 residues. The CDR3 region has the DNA TGTGCCAGCAGCGCACTTACAGCAGTCAACACTGAAGCTTTCTTT. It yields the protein CASSALTAVNTEAFF.

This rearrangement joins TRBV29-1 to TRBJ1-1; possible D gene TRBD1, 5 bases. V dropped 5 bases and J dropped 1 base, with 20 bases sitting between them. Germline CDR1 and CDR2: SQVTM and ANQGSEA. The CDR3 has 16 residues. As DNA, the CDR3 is TGCAGCGTTAGAAATCAGGGCAGGGAGGGGAACACTGAAGCTTTCTTT. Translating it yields CSVRNQGREGNTEAFF. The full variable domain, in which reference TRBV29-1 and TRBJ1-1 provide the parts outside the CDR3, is SAVISQKPSRDICQRGTSLTIQCQVDSQVTMMFWYRQQPGQSLTLIATANQGSEATYESGFVIDKFPISRPNLTFSTLTVSNMSPEDSSIYLCSVRNQGREGNTEAFFGQGTRLTVV.

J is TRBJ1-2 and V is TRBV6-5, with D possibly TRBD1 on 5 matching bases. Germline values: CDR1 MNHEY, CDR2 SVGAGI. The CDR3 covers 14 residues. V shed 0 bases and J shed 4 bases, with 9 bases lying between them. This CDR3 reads CASSYSTGGYGYTF. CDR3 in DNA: TGTGCCAGCAGTTACTCTACCGGGGGCTATGGCTACACCTTC.

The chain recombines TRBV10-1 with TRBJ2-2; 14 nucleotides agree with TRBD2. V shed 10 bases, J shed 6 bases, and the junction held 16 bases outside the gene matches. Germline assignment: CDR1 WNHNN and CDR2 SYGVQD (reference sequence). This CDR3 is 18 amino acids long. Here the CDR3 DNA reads TGCGCCAAACTCGGGACTAGCGGGGGAAGGGGTAATCCCGGGGAGCTGTTTTTT. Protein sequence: CAKLGTSGGRGNPGELFF.

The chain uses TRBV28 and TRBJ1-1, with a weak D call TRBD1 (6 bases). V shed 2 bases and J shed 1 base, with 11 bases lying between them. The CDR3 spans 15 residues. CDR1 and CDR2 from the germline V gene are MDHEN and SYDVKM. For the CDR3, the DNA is TGTGCCAGCAGTTTACCGGGGGGCAGGAACACTGAAGCTTTCTTT. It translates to CASSLPGGRNTEAFF. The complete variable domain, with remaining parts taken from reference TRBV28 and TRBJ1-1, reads DVKVTQSSRYLVKRTGEKVFLECVQDMDHENMFWYRQDPGLGLRLIYFSYDVKMKEKGDIPEGYSVSREKKERFSLILESASTNQTSMYLCASSLPGGRNTEAFFGQGTRLTVV.

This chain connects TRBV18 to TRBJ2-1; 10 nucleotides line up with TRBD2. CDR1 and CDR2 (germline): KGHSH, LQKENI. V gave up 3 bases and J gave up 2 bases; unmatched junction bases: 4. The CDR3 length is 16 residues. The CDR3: CASSPPSGSAYNEQFF. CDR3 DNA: TGTGCCAGCTCACCCCCTAGCGGGAGCGCCTACAATGAGCAGTTCTTC. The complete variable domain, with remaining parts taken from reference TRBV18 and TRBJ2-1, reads NAGVMQNPRHLVRRRGQEARLRCSPMKGHSHVYWYRQLPEEGLKFMVYLQKENIIDESGMPKERFSAEFPKEGPSILRIQQVVRGDSAAYFCASSPPSGSAYNEQFFGPGTRLTVL.

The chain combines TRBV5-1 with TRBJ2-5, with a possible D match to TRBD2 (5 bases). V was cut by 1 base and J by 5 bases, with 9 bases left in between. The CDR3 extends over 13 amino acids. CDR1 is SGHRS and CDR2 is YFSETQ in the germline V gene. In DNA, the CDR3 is TGCGCCAGCAGCTTGTATGGGAGCGAGACCCAGTACTTC. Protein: CASSLYGSETQYF.

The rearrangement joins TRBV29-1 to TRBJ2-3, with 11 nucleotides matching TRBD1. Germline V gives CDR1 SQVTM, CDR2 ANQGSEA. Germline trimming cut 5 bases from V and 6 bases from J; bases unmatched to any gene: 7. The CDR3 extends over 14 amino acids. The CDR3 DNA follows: TGCAGCGTTCAGGGGACAGGGGGGTCGGATACGCAGTATTTT. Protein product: CSVQGTGGSDTQYF.

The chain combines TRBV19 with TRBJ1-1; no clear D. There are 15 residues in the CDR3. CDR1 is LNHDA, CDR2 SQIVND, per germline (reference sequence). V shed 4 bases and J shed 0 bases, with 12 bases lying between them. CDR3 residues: CASSRRGLVNTEAFF. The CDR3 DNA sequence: TGTGCCAGTAGTAGGCGGGGTTTGGTGAACACTGAAGCTTTCTTT.

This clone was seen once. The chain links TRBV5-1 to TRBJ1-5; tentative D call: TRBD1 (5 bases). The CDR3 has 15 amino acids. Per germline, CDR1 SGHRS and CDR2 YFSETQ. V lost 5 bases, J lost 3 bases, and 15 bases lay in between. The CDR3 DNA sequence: TGCGCCAGCAGAACAGGAAGCCAGATCAATCAGCCCCAGCATTTT. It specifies CASRTGSQINQPQHF.